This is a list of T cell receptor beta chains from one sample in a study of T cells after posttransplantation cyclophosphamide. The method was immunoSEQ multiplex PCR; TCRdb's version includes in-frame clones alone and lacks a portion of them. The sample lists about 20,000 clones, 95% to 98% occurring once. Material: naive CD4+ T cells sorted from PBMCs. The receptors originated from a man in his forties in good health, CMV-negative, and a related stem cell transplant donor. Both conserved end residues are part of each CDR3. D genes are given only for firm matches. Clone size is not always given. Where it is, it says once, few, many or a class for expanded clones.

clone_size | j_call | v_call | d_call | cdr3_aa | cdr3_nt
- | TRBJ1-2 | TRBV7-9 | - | CASSPSQGWDGYTF | TGTGCCAGCAGCCCGTCCCAGGGGTGGGATGGCTACACCTTC
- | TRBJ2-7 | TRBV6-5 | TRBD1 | CASSYLGQGLAYEQYF | TGTGCCAGCAGTTACTTGGGACAGGGGCTAGCCTACGAGCAGTACTTC
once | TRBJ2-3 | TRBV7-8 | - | CASSFLGSGDTQYF | TGTGCCAGCAGCTTTCTGGGCTCTGGGGATACGCAGTATTTT
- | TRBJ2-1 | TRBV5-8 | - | CASKGQISYNEQFF | TGTGCCAGCAAGGGACAAATTTCCTACAATGAGCAGTTCTTC
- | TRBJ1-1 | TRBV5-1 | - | CASSYTENTEAFF | TGCGCCAGCAGCTATACAGAGAACACTGAAGCTTTCTTT
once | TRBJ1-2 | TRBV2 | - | CANRAQGSNGYTF | TGTGCCAACCGGGCTCAGGGGAGTAATGGCTACACCTTC
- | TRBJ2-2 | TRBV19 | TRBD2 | CASSRTSLAGELFF | TGTGCCAGTAGTAGGACTAGTCTCGCCGGGGAGCTGTTTTTT
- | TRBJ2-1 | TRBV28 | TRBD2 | CASSSSGSLSYNEQFF | TGTGCCAGCAGCTCAAGCGGGAGCCTCTCCTACAATGAGCAGTTCTTC
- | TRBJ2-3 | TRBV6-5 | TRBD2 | CASSYTSGSSDTQYF | TGTGCCAGCAGTTACACTAGCGGGAGCTCAGATACGCAGTATTTT
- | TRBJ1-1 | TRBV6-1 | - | CASLQAAVNTEAFF | TGTGCCAGCCTACAGGCGGCCGTGAACACTGAAGCTTTCTTT